This TCR beta chain derives from a study of blood T cells in healthy people across ages. Whole-study findings and limits: The recorded TCR beta diversity per million T cells decreased in a roughly linear manner with age. Naive T cell percentage by flow cytometry tracked strongly with beta diversity.

Regarding this clonotype: Its antigen is not known. A read error may explain this, as a much larger clone is one base away.

For the second PCR, which ran for 7 to 11 cycles, a sample-barcoded 5' primer and a J-beta primer mix were used. MiXCR, applied by TCRdb to the 5' RACE reads, yields one record per CDR3 protein. Of about 1,400,000 distinct CDR3 sequences in the sample, about 40% were seen once. This CDR3 has 14 amino acids. The receptor comes from a woman in her late teens or twenties in good health. Source material: blood. V is TRBV12-3 or TRBV12-4 and J is TRBJ2-1; 9 bases agree with TRBD2. Judging by the DNA end, TRBJ2-7 fits better; the J call may be wrong. CDR3 in DNA: TGTGCCAGCAGTTTGGGCGGGGGGGCCAATGAGCAGTACTTC. As protein: CASSLGGGANEQYF.